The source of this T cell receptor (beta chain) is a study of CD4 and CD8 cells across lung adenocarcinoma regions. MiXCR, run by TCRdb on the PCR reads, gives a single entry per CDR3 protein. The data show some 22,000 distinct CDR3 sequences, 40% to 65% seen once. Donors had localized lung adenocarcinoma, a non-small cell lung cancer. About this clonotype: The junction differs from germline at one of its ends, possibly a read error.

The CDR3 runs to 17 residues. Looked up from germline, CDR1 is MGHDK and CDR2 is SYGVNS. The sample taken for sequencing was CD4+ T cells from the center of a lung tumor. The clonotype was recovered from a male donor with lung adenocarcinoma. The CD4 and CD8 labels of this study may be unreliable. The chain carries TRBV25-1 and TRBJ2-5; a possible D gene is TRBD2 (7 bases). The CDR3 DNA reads TGTGCCAGCTCGGTGGGGTTCGTGGGCGGGGGCCAAGATACCCAGTACTTT. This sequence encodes CASSVGFVGGGQDTQYF.